This T cell receptor (beta chain) was captured in a study of T cells in Graves' hyperthyroidism and ophthalmopathy. This clonotype was seen at least ten times. Amplification of TCR beta CDR3 regions used RNA as the template. HTBI primers were employed in a first-round RT-PCR of the TCR CDR3. TCRdb redid the calling of the multiplex PCR reads with MiXCR, one entry per CDR3 protein. The profile shows about 640,000 distinct CDR3 sequences, approximately 14% of them singletons. Trimming shortened V by 3 bases and J by 10 bases, and 11 bases separated the two germline ends. Germline CDR1 and CDR2: SGHAT and FQDESV (reference sequence). This CDR3 has 12 residues.

The sequenced sample consisted of blood. This TCR derives from a woman in her forties or fifties with Graves' ophthalmopathy. The rearrangement links TRBV11-1 to TRBJ2-3, with no clear D. CDR3 coding DNA: TGTGCCAGCAGCTTTAAGAGAGGTGCGCAGTATTTT. Its translation is CASSFKRGAQYF. The full variable domain, completed using reference TRBV11-1 and TRBJ2-3, is EAEVAQSPRYKITEKSQAVAFWCDPISGHATLYWYRQILGQGPELLVQFQDESVVDDSQLPKDRFSAERLKGVDSTLKIQPAELGDSAMYLCASSFKRGAQYFGPGTRLTVL.